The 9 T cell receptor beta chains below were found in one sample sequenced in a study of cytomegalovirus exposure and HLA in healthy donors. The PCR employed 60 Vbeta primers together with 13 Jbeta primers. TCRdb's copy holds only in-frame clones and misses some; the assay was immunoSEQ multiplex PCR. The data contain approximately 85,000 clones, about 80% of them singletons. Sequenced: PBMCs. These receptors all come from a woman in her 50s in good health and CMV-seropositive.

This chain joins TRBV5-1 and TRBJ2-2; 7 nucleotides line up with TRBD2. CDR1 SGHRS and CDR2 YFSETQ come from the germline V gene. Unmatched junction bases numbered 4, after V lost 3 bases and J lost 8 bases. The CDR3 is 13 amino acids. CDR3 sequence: CASSYGLGGELFF. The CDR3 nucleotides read TGCGCCAGCAGCTACGGACTAGGTGGGGAGCTGTTTTTT.

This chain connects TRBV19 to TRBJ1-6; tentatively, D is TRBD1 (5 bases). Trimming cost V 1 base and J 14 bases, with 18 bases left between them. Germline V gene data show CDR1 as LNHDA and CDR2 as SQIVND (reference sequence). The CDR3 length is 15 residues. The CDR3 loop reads CASSIGWRGRETLHF. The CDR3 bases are TGTGCCAGTAGTATAGGGTGGAGGGGCAGGGAGACCCTCCACTTT.

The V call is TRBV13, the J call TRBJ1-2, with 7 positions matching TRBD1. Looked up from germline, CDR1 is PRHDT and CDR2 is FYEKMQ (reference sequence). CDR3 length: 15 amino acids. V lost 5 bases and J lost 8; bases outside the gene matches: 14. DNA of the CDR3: TGTGCCAGCAGCCAGTCGGACAGGCGGGCGTGGGGCTACACCTTC. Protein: CASSQSDRRAWGYTF. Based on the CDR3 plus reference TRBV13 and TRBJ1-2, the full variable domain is AAGVIQSPRHLIKEKRETATLKCYPIPRHDTVYWYQQGPGQDPQFLISFYEKMQSDKGSIPDRFSAQQFSDYHSELNMSSLELGDSALYFCASSQSDRRAWGYTFGSGTRLTVV.

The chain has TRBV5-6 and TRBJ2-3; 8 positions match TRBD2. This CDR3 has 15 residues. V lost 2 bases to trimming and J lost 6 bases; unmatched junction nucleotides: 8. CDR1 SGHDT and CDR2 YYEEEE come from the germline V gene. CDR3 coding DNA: TGTGCCAGCAGCTTCCTGCGGGGGGCGGGGGATACGCAGTATTTT. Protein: CASSFLRGAGDTQYF.

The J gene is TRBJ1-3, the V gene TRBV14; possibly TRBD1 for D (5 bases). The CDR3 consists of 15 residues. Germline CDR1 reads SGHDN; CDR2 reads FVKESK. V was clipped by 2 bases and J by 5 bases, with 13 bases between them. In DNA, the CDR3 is TGTGCCAGCAGCCAAAGGGGAGGGTCGCGAAACACCATATATTTT. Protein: CASSQRGGSRNTIYF. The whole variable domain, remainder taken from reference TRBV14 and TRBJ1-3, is EAGVTQFPSHSVIEKGQTVTLRCDPISGHDNLYWYRRVMGKEIKFLLHFVKESKQDESGMPNNRFLAERTGGTYSTLKVQPAELEDSGVYFCASSQRGGSRNTIYFGEGSWLTVV.

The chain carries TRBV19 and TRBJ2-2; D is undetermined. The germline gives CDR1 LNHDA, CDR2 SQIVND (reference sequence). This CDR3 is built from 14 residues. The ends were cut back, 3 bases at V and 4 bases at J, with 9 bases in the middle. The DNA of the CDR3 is TGTGCCAGTAGTATTAAGTCTAGCACCGGGGAGCTGTTTTTT. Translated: CASSIKSSTGELFF.

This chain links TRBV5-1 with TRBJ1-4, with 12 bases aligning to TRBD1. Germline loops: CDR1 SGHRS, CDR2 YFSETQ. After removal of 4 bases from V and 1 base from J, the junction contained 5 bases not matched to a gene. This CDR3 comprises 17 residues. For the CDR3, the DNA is TGCGCCAGCAGCCCGGGGACAGGGGGCGGAACTAATGAAAAACTGTTTTTT. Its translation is CASSPGTGGGTNEKLFF.

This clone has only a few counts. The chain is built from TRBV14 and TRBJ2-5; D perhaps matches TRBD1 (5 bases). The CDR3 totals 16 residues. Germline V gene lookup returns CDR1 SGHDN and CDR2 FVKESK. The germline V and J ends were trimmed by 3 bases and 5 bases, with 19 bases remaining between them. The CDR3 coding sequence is TGTGCCAGCAGCCAGGGGCCCGGCTTTCTGGGCGAGACCCAGTACTTC. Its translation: CASSQGPGFLGETQYF.

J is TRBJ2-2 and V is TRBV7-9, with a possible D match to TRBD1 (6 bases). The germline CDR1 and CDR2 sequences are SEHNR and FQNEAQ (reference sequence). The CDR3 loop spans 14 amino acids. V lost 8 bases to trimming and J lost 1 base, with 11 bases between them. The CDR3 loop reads CASGGGLNTGELFF. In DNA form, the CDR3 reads TGTGCCAGCGGGGGCGGGTTGAACACCGGGGAGCTGTTTTTT.